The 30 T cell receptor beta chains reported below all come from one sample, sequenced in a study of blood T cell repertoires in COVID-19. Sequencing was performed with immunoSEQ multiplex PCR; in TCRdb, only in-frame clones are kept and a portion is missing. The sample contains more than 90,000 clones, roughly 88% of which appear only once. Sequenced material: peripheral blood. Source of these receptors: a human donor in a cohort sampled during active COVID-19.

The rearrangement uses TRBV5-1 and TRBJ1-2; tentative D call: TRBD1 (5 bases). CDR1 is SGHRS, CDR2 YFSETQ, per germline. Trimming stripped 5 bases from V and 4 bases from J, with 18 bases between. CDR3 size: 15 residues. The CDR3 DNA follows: TGCGCCAGCAGGAAAGTCGTCAGGGATTTCTATGGCTACACCTTC. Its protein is CASRKVVRDFYGYTF. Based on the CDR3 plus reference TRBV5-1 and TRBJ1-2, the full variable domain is KAGVTQTPRYLIKTRGQQVTLSCSPISGHRSVSWYQQTPGQGLQFLFEYFSETQRNKGNFPGRFSGRQFSNSRSEMNVSTLELGDSALYLCASRKVVRDFYGYTFGSGTRLTVV.

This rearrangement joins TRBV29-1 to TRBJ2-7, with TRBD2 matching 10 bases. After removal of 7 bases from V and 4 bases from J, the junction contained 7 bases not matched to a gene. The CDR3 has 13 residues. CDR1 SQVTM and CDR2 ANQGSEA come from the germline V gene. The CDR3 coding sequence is TGCAGCGGCGGACTAGCGGAGGGATACGAGCAGTACTTC. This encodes CSGGLAEGYEQYF.

This chain's CDR3 is CASSWGPPGAEQYF. CDR3 bases: TGTGCCAGCAGCTGGGGGCCCCCCGGGGCGGAGCAGTACTTC. V gene TRBV5-8 combines with J gene TRBJ2-7; D possibly corresponds to TRBD1 (6 bases). Germline values: CDR1 SGHTS, CDR2 YDEGEE. This CDR3 comprises 14 residues. Trimming removed 3 bases from V and 7 bases from J, with 17 bases in between. Using reference TRBV5-8 and TRBJ2-7 for the parts outside the CDR3, the full variable domain is EAGVTQSPTHLIKTRGQQATLRCSPISGHTSVYWYQQALGLGLQFLLWYDEGEERNRGNFPPRFSGRQFPNYSSELNVNALELEDSALYLCASSWGPPGAEQYFGPGTRLTVT.

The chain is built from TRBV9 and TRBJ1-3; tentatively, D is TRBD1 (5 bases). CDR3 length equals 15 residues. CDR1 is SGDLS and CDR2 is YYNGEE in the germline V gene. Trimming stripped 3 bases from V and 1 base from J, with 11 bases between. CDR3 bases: TGTGCCAGCAGCGCCCCAGGGATATCTGGAAACACCATATATTTT. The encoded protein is CASSAPGISGNTIYF.

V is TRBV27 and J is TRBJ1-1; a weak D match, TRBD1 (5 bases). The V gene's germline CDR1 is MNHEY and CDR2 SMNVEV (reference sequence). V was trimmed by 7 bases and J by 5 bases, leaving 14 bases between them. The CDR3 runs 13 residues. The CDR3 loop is CASTPGGWTEAFF. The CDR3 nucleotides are TGTGCCAGCACCCCCGGGGGTTGGACTGAAGCTTTCTTT.

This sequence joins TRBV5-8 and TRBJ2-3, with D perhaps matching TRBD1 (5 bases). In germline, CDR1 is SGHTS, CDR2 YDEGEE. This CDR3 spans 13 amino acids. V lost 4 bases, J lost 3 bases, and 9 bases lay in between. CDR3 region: CASSPRQTDTQYF. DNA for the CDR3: TGTGCCAGCAGCCCTCGACAGACAGATACGCAGTATTTT.

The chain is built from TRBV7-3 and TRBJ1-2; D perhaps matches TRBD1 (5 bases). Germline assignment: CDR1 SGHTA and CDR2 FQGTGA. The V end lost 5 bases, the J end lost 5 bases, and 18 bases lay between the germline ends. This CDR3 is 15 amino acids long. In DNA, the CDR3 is TGTGCCAGCAGCCCGAAAGGCGACAGCGAGTATGGCTACACCTTC. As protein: CASSPKGDSEYGYTF.

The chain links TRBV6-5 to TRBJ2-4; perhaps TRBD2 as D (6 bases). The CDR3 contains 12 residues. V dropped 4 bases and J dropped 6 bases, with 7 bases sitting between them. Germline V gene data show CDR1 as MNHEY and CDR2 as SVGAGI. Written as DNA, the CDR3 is TGTGCCAGCAGTTTGGGGGGAAACATTCAGTACTTC. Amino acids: CASSLGGNIQYF.

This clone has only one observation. CDR3 protein: CASSERPYGEKLFF. In DNA, the CDR3 is TGCGCCAGCAGTGAGAGGCCATACGGGGAAAAACTGTTTTTT. The chain employs TRBV10-2 and TRBJ1-4, with D unresolved. The V and J ends lost 2 bases and 8 bases respectively, with 12 bases between them. The CDR3 has 14 residues. Germline CDR1 is WSHSY and CDR2 is SAAADI.

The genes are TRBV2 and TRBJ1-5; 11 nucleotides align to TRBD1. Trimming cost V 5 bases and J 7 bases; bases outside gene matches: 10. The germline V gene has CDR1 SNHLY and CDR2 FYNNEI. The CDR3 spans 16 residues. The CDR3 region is CASSQEGQGAGQPQHF. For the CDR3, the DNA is TGTGCCAGCAGTCAAGAAGGACAGGGGGCGGGACAGCCCCAGCATTTT. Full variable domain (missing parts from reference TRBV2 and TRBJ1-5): EPEVTQTPSHQVTQMGQEVILRCVPISNHLYFYWYRQILGQKVEFLVSFYNNEISEKSEIFDDQFSVERPDGSNFTLKIRSTKLEDSAMYFCASSQEGQGAGQPQHFGDGTRLSIL.

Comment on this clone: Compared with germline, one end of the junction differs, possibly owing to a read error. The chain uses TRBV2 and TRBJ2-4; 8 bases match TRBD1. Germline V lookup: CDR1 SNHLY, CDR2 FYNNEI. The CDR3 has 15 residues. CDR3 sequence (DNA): TGTGCCAGCAGGGAAGACAGGGGAAGGGAAAACATTCAGTACTTC. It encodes CASREDRGRENIQYF.

The CDR3 coding sequence is TGCAGCCATAAACAGGGCTCCGACACTGAAGCTTTCTTT. Its protein product is CSHKQGSDTEAFF. V usage is TRBV29-1 and J usage is TRBJ1-1, with a tentative D call TRBD1 (6 bases). Germline V lookup: CDR1 SQVTM, CDR2 ANQGSEA. Trimming cost V 8 bases and J 3 bases, with 16 bases left between them. This CDR3 has 13 residues. Based on the CDR3 plus reference TRBV29-1 and TRBJ1-1, the full variable domain is SAVISQKPSRDICQRGTSLTIQCQVDSQVTMMFWYRQQPGQSLTLIATANQGSEATYESGFVIDKFPISRPNLTFSTLTVSNMSPEDSSIYLCSHKQGSDTEAFFGQGTRLTVV.

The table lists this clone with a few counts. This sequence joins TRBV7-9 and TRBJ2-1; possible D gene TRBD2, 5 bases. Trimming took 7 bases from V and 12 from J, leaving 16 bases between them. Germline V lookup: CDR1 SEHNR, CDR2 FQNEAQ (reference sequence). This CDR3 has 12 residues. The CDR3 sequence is CASTKPPRVQFF. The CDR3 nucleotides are TGTGCCAGCACCAAACCACCGAGGGTGCAGTTCTTC.

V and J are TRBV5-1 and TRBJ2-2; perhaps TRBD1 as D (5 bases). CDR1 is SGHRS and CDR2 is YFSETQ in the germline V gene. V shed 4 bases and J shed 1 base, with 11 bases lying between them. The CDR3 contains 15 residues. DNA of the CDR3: TGCGCCAGCAGCGCATACAGGAAGAACACCGGGGAGCTGTTTTTT. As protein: CASSAYRKNTGELFF.

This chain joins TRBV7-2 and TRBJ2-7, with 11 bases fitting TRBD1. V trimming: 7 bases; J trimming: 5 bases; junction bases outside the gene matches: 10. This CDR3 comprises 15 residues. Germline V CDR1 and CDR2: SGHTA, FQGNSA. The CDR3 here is CASNHRTGGNHEQYF. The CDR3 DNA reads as TGTGCCAGCAACCACCGGACAGGGGGCAACCACGAGCAGTACTTC.

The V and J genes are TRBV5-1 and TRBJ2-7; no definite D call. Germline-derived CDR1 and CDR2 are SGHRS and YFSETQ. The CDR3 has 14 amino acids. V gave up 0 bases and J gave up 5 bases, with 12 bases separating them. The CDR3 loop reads CASSLDLSSDEQYF. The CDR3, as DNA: TGCGCCAGCAGCTTGGACCTGTCGTCGGACGAGCAGTACTTC.

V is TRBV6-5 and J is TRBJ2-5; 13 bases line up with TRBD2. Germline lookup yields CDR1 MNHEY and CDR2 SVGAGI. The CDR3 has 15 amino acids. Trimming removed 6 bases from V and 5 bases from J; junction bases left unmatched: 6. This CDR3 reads CASSTLAGGPETQYF. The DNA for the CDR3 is TGTGCCAGCAGCACACTAGCGGGGGGGCCGGAGACCCAGTACTTC.

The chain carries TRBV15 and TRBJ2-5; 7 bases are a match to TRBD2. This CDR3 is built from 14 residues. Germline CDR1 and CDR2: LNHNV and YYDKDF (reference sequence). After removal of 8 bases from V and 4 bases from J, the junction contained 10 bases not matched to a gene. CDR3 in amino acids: CATAAGIAAETQYF. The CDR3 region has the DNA TGTGCCACCGCAGCGGGGATAGCGGCAGAGACCCAGTACTTC. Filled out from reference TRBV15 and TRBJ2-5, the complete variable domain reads DAMVIQNPRYQVTQFGKPVTLSCSQTLNHNVMYWYQQKSSQAPKLLFHYYDKDFNNEADTPDNFQSRRPNTSFCFLDIRSPGLGDTAMYLCATAAGIAAETQYFGPGTRLLVL.

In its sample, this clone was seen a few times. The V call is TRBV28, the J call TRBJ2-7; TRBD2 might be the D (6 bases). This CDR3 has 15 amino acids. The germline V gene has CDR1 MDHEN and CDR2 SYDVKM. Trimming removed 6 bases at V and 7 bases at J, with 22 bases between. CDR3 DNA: TGTGCCAGCAGGCGCGGGACGGCGGGTTCAGGAGAGCAGTACTTC. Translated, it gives CASRRGTAGSGEQYF.

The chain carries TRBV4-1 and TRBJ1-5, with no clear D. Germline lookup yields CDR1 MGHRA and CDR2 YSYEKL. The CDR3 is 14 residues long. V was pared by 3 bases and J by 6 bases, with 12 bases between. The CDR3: CASSHPYPSQPQHF. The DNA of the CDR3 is TGCGCCAGCAGCCACCCCTACCCAAGTCAGCCCCAGCATTTT.

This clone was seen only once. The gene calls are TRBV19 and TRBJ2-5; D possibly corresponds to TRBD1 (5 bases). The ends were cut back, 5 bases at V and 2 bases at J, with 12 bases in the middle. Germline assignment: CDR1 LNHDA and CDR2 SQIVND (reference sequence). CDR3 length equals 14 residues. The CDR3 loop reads CASSSPGRQETQYF. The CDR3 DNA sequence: TGTGCCAGTAGTTCCCCAGGGCGTCAAGAGACCCAGTACTTC.

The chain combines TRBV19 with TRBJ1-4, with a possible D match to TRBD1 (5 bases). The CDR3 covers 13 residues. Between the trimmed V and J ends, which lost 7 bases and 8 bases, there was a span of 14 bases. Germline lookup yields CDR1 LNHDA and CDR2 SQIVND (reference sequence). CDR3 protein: CASIGTMSEKLFF. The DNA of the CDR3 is TGTGCCAGTATCGGGACTATGAGCGAAAAACTGTTTTTT.

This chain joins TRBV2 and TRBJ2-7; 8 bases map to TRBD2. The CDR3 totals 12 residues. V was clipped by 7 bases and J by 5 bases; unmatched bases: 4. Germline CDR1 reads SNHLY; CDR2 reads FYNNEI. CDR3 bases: TGTGCCAGCAAGCGGGAGTCCAACGAGCAGTACTTC. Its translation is CASKRESNEQYF. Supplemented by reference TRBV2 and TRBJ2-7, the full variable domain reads EPEVTQTPSHQVTQMGQEVILRCVPISNHLYFYWYRQILGQKVEFLVSFYNNEISEKSEIFDDQFSVERPDGSNFTLKIRSTKLEDSAMYFCASKRESNEQYFGPGTRLTVT.

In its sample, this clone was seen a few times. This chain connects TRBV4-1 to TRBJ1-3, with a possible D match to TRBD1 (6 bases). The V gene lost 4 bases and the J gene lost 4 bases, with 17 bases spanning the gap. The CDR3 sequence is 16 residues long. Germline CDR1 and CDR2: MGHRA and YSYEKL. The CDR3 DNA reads TGCGCCAGCAGCCGAAGACTCGAGGGGGACGGAAACACCATATATTTT. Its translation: CASSRRLEGDGNTIYF.

CDR3 in DNA: TGTGCCAGCAGCCGTACCGCTCGGGGGACTGAGCAGTTCTTC. It yields the protein CASSRTARGTEQFF. J is TRBJ2-1 and V is TRBV6-5; perhaps TRBD2 as D (6 bases). CDR1 and CDR2 from the germline V gene are MNHEY and SVGAGI. V was shortened by 6 bases and J by 9 bases, with 18 bases between the two germline ends. The CDR3 spans 14 residues.

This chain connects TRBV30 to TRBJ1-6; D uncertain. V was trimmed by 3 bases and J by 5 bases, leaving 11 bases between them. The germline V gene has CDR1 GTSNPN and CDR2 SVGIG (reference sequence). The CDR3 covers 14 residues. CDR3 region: CAWSRGQDNSPLHF. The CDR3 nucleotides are TGTGCCTGGAGCCGAGGGCAGGATAATTCACCCCTCCACTTT.

CDR3 bases: TGCACCAGAGGCAGACGCACCTTC. Amino acids: CTRGRRTF. The chain links TRBV29-1 to TRBJ1-2; no reliable D call. The germline CDR1 and CDR2 sequences are SQVTM and ANQGSEA. The CDR3 spans 8 residues.

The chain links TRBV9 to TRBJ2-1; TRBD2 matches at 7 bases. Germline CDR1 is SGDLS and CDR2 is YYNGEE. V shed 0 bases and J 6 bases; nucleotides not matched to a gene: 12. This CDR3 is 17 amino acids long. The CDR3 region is CASSVATLGLAANEQFF. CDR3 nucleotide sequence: TGTGCCAGCAGCGTAGCTACCCTCGGGCTAGCGGCCAATGAGCAGTTCTTC.

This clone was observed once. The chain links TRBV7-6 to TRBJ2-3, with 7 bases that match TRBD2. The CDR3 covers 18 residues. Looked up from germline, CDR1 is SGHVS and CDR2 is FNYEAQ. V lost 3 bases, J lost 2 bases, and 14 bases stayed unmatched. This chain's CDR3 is CASSFRGVRERPTDTQYF. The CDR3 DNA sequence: TGTGCCAGCAGCTTTAGAGGAGTGCGGGAGAGACCCACAGATACGCAGTATTTT.

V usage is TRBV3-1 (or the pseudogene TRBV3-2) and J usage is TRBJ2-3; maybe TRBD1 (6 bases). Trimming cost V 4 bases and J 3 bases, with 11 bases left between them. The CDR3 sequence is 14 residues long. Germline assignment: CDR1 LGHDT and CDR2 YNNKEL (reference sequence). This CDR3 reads CASSPGQLTDTQYF. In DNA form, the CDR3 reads TGTGCCAGCAGCCCCGGACAGTTAACAGATACGCAGTATTTT.